Sequencing of this T cell receptor (beta chain) was carried out in a study of T-cell reconstitution after alpha-beta-depleted transplantation in children. Molecular barcoding with unique molecular identifiers was used for the TCRbeta library. Each CDR3 protein is one row after TCRdb ran MiXCR on the PCR reads. This sample has roughly 500,000 distinct CDR3 sequences, with approximately 29% found just once. The V end was cut by 2 bases, the J end by 6 bases, with 10 bases between. CDR3 length: 13 residues. Germline CDR1 MNHEY, CDR2 SVGAGI. The sequencing used PBMCs from the stem cell graft donor, collected from the stem cell graft. The V call is TRBV6-5, the J call TRBJ1-2; no reliable D call. The clonotype was recovered from a human donor who donated a stem cell graft to a child with aplastic anemia. CDR3 residues: CASSYEGSHGYTF. The CDR3 nucleotides read TGTGCCAGCAGTTACGAGGGTTCCCATGGCTACACCTTC.